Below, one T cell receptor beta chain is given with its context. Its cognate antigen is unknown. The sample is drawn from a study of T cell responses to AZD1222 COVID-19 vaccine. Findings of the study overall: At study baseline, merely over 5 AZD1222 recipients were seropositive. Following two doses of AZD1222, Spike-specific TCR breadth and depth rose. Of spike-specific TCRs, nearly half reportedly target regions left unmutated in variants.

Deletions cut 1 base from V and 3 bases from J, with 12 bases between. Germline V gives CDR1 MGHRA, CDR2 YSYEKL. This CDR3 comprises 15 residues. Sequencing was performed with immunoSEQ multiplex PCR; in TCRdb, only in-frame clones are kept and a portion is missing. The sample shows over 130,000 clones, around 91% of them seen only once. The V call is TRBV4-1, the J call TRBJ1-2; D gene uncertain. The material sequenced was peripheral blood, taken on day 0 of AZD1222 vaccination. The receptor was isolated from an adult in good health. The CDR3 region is CASSQVSSIYYGYTF. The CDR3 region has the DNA TGCGCCAGCAGCCAAGTTTCCAGCATCTACTATGGCTACACCTTC.